Below, 26 T cell receptor beta chains from the same sample are listed, as sequenced in a study of T cell responses to AZD1222 COVID-19 vaccine. Profiled with immunoSEQ multiplex PCR; TCRdb holds only in-frame clones, not every one. The table includes about 70,000 clones, roughly 84% detected once. The sequencing used peripheral blood, collected on day 0 of AZD1222 vaccination. The receptors derive from an adult in good health.

This chain connects TRBV2 to TRBJ2-6; D uncertain. Looked up from germline, CDR1 is SNHLY and CDR2 is FYNNEI. Trimming left V 2 bases short and J 1 base short, with 9 bases between. CDR3 length equals 16 residues. The CDR3 is CASSEMGLSGANVLTF. CDR3 nucleotides: TGTGCCAGCAGTGAAATGGGGTTGTCTGGGGCCAACGTCCTGACTTTC.

This chain connects TRBV11-3 to TRBJ2-1; maybe TRBD1 (6 bases). Germline values: CDR1 SGHNT, CDR2 YENEEA. The V and J ends lost 4 bases and 5 bases respectively, with 9 bases between them. CDR3 length: 13 residues. The chain's CDR3 is CASSYTGNNEQFF. The CDR3 DNA reads as TGTGCCAGCAGCTACACAGGGAACAATGAGCAGTTCTTC.

DNA of the CDR3: TGTGCCAGCAGCTTAGTTGATGGCTACACCTTC. Its protein product is CASSLVDGYTF. The chain combines TRBV7-2 with TRBJ1-2, with D hard to call. V was shortened by 1 base and J by 6 bases, with 3 bases between the two germline ends. The CDR3 runs to 11 residues. In germline, CDR1 is SGHTA, CDR2 FQGNSA. Based on the CDR3 plus reference TRBV7-2 and TRBJ1-2, the full variable domain is GAGVSQSPSNKVTEKGKDVELRCDPISGHTALYWYRQSLGQGLEFLIYFQGNSAPDKSGLPSDRFSAERTGGSVSTLTIQRTQQEDSAVYLCASSLVDGYTFGSGTRLTVV.

The chain recombines TRBV28 with TRBJ2-1; 11 bases are a match to TRBD2. CDR3 length: 15 amino acids. V trimming: 6 bases; J trimming: 8 bases; junction bases outside the gene matches: 9. Per the germline V gene, CDR1 is MDHEN and CDR2 is SYDVKM. In nucleotides, the CDR3 is TGTGCCAGCAGGACCTCTAGCGGGGGGTTTTATGAGCAGTTCTTC. It encodes CASRTSSGGFYEQFF.

The DNA of the CDR3 is TGTGCCAGCAGTTTAGGGCGGAATCAGCCCCAGCATTTT. Protein product: CASSLGRNQPQHF. The chain couples TRBV12-3 or TRBV12-4 to TRBJ1-5; D uncertain. The CDR3 is 13 amino acids. The germline V and J ends were trimmed by 1 base and 4 bases, with 5 bases remaining between them.

CDR3: CASSIEAGTGGFITDTQYF. The DNA for the CDR3 is TGTGCCAGTAGTATAGAGGCCGGGACAGGAGGATTCATCACAGATACGCAGTATTTT. This chain joins TRBV19 and TRBJ2-3; 8 positions match TRBD1. The CDR3 runs to 19 residues. The V gene's germline CDR1 is LNHDA and CDR2 SQIVND (reference sequence). Trimming cost V 0 bases and J 2 bases; bases outside gene matches: 13.

V is TRBV5-1 and J is TRBJ1-3, with D tentatively TRBD1 (5 bases). The CDR3 runs 16 residues. Germline V gives CDR1 SGHRS, CDR2 YFSETQ. Trimming took 0 bases from V and 1 from J, leaving 11 bases between them. The CDR3 loop reads CASSLVYGGSGNTIYF. The CDR3 DNA reads as TGCGCCAGCAGCTTGGTTTACGGGGGTTCTGGAAACACCATATATTTT.

This chain links TRBV20-1 with TRBJ1-3; 7 nucleotides agree with TRBD1. CDR1 DFQATT and CDR2 SNEGSKA come from the germline V gene (reference sequence). Trimming removed 3 bases from V and 0 bases from J; junction bases left unmatched: 8. The CDR3 runs to 16 residues. The CDR3 region has the DNA TGCAGTGCTAGTTCAGGGGGGGGGAGCTCTGGAAACACCATATATTTT. This encodes CSASSGGGSSGNTIYF.

This clone was seen a handful of times. V gene TRBV19 combines with J gene TRBJ2-7; the match to TRBD1 covers 7 bases. The CDR3 runs 13 residues. J gave up 4 bases and V 5 bases, and 5 bases lay outside the gene matches. Germline CDR1 LNHDA, CDR2 SQIVND (reference sequence). CDR3 region: CASSPQDRYEQYF. For the CDR3, the DNA is TGTGCCAGTAGTCCCCAGGACAGGTACGAGCAGTACTTC. Filled out from reference TRBV19 and TRBJ2-7, the complete variable domain reads DGGITQSPKYLFRKEGQNVTLSCEQNLNHDAMYWYRQDPGQGLRLIYYSQIVNDFQKGDIAEGYSVSREKKESFPLTVTSAQKNPTAFYLCASSPQDRYEQYFGPGTRLTVT.

The V gene is TRBV28, the J gene TRBJ2-2; D assignment may be TRBD1 or TRBD2 (5 bases each). V was cut by 5 bases and J by 8 bases, with 12 bases left in between. CDR1 is MDHEN and CDR2 is SYDVKM in the germline V gene. This CDR3 spans 13 amino acids. The CDR3 sequence: CASSQGRPGELFF. The CDR3, as DNA: TGTGCCAGCAGTCAGGGACGCCCGGGGGAGCTGTTTTTT. Combining the CDR3 with reference TRBV28 and TRBJ2-2 gives the whole variable domain DVKVTQSSRYLVKRTGEKVFLECVQDMDHENMFWYRQDPGLGLRLIYFSYDVKMKEKGDIPEGYSVSREKKERFSLILESASTNQTSMYLCASSQGRPGELFFGEGSRLTVL.

This chain links TRBV30 with TRBJ1-1; D is possibly TRBD1 (6 bases). The CDR3 length is 14 residues. The V end lost 1 base, the J end lost 2 bases, and 11 bases lay between the germline ends. Germline V gives CDR1 GTSNPN, CDR2 SVGIG (reference sequence). CDR3 sequence: CAWSARGGNTEAFF. DNA for the CDR3: TGTGCCTGGAGTGCACGAGGGGGAAACACTGAAGCTTTCTTT.

CDR3 nucleotide sequence: TGTGCCAGCTCACGTTACGGGACAGAGAACACTGAAGCTTTCTTT. This translates into CASSRYGTENTEAFF. The chain links TRBV18 to TRBJ1-1; 7 positions match TRBD1. The CDR3 extends over 15 amino acids. Trimming cost V 4 bases and J 1 base; bases outside gene matches: 6. Germline V lookup: CDR1 KGHSH, CDR2 LQKENI. Variable domain in full (rest from reference TRBV18 and TRBJ1-1): NAGVMQNPRHLVRRRGQEARLRCSPMKGHSHVYWYRQLPEEGLKFMVYLQKENIIDESGMPKERFSAEFPKEGPSILRIQQVVRGDSAAYFCASSRYGTENTEAFFGQGTRLTVV.

The table lists this clone with a few counts. This chain joins TRBV19 and TRBJ1-1; a weak D match, TRBD1 (5 bases). Germline assignment: CDR1 LNHDA and CDR2 SQIVND (reference sequence). V was trimmed by 5 bases and J by 4 bases, leaving 17 bases between them. CDR3 length: 15 amino acids. CDR3 amino acids: CASSLGPGKFTEAFF. CDR3 nucleotide sequence: TGTGCCAGTAGTTTAGGTCCAGGGAAATTCACTGAAGCTTTCTTT.

The genes are TRBV9 and TRBJ2-7; 7 bases are shared with TRBD1. Trimming cost V 2 bases and J 5 bases; bases outside gene matches: 16. The CDR3 consists of 17 residues. Germline-derived CDR1 and CDR2 are SGDLS and YYNGEE. The CDR3 region is CASSVGVDRNLRNEQYF. The DNA of the CDR3 is TGTGCCAGCAGCGTGGGGGTGGACAGGAACCTTCGCAACGAGCAGTACTTC. The full variable domain, rest sourced from reference TRBV9 and TRBJ2-7, is DSGVTQTPKHLITATGQRVTLRCSPRSGDLSVYWYQQSLDQGLQFLIQYYNGEERAKGNILERFSAQQFPDLHSELNLSSLELGDSALYFCASSVGVDRNLRNEQYFGPGTRLTVT.

This clone was seen a single time. The chain is built from TRBV3-1 (or the pseudogene TRBV3-2) and TRBJ1-3; the match to TRBD1 covers 8 bases. From germline, CDR1 is LGHDT and CDR2 YNNKEL (reference sequence). CDR3 length equals 16 residues. V lost 3 bases to trimming and J lost 2 bases; unmatched junction nucleotides: 6. The CDR3, as DNA: TGTGCCAGCAGCCAGAGCCAGGGGGCGACTGGAAACACCATATATTTT. Protein sequence: CASSQSQGATGNTIYF.

The V call is TRBV30, the J call TRBJ2-3; D gene unclear. The ends were cut back, 0 bases at V and 3 bases at J, with 16 bases in the middle. The CDR3 is 16 residues long. Germline loops: CDR1 GTSNPN, CDR2 SVGIG (reference sequence). The CDR3 DNA is TGTGCCTGGAGTGTACTTTCCGGAACTCGGACAGATACGCAGTATTTT. Its protein is CAWSVLSGTRTDTQYF.

This sequence joins TRBV2 and TRBJ1-2; 9 bases match TRBD1. This CDR3 has 14 amino acids. The V segment lost 7 bases and the J segment 7 bases; nucleotides outside the gene matches: 10. Germline CDR1 reads SNHLY; CDR2 reads FYNNEI. The CDR3 is CASIKRGTGSGYTF. DNA for the CDR3: TGTGCCAGCATCAAGAGGGGGACAGGGAGTGGCTACACCTTC.

The rearrangement links TRBV7-2 to TRBJ2-5; D call uncertain. V lost 0 bases, J lost 5 bases, and 4 bases lay in between. From germline, CDR1 is SGHTA and CDR2 FQGNSA. This CDR3 comprises 12 residues. The CDR3 here is CASSLARETQYF. CDR3 nucleotides: TGTGCCAGCAGCTTAGCTCGCGAGACCCAGTACTTC.

The chain is built from TRBV3-1 (or the pseudogene TRBV3-2) and TRBJ2-7; no clear D. CDR1 is LGHDT and CDR2 is YNNKEL in the germline V gene (reference sequence). V gave up 0 bases and J gave up 0 bases, with 12 bases separating them. This CDR3 contains 16 residues. CDR3 coding DNA: TGTGCCAGCAGCCAAGAGGGTACGGGCCCCTCCTACGAGCAGTACTTC. It translates to CASSQEGTGPSYEQYF.

The V call is TRBV19, the J call TRBJ1-1; unclear D gene. The CDR3 contains 15 residues. The ends were cut back, 3 bases at V and 1 base at J, with 12 bases in the middle. CDR1 and CDR2 from the germline V gene are LNHDA and SQIVND (reference sequence). In DNA form, the CDR3 reads TGTGCCAGTAGTATCTCATCGGGGTGGAACACTGAAGCTTTCTTT. It codes for CASSISSGWNTEAFF.

The rearrangement uses TRBV12-3 or TRBV12-4 and TRBJ2-7, with 7 bases matching TRBD1. The ends lost 4 bases at V and 2 bases at J; junction bases unmatched: 2. The CDR3 is made up of 13 amino acids. The CDR3 spells CASSWTGPYEQYF. The CDR3 bases are TGTGCCAGCAGTTGGACAGGCCCCTACGAGCAGTACTTC.

This sequence joins TRBV10-3 and TRBJ1-1; 7 bases map to TRBD1. After removal of 5 bases from V and 9 bases from J, the junction contained 15 bases not matched to a gene. CDR1 and CDR2 (germline): ENHRY, SYGVKD. The CDR3 consists of 15 residues. DNA of the CDR3: TGTGCCATCAGTCCAGGGGGAACGGGATCCACAAAAGCTTTCTTT. This sequence encodes CAISPGGTGSTKAFF.

There are a few counts of this clone. CDR3 residues: CASSYNTGDSGEKLFF. DNA for the CDR3: TGTGCCAGCAGTTATAACACAGGGGATTCGGGAGAAAAACTGTTTTTT. This rearrangement joins TRBV6-5 to TRBJ1-4, with 7 bases fitting TRBD1. The ends lost 3 bases at V and 8 bases at J; junction bases unmatched: 12. This CDR3 has 16 residues. Germline CDR1 and CDR2: MNHEY and SVGAGI.

The chain links TRBV19 to TRBJ1-1, with D possibly TRBD1 on 5 matching bases. Germline lookup yields CDR1 LNHDA and CDR2 SQIVND (reference sequence). The CDR3 extends over 15 amino acids. The V and J ends lost 6 bases and 10 bases respectively, with 24 bases between them. For the CDR3, the DNA is TGTGCCAGTAGGATAATGGTGGGGGGGGATGAGAGAGCTTTCTTT. Its protein product is CASRIMVGGDERAFF.

The chain recombines TRBV28 with TRBJ1-4; maybe TRBD1 (5 bases). This CDR3 region has 16 residues. V was shortened by 2 bases and J by 9 bases, with 19 bases between the two germline ends. In germline, CDR1 is MDHEN, CDR2 SYDVKM. Here the CDR3 DNA reads TGTGCCAGCAGTTTACGGGTTTGGGCAGGGCCCAAAAAACTGTTTTTT. As protein: CASSLRVWAGPKKLFF.

The V and J genes are TRBV5-5 and TRBJ1-3; D uncertain. The germline V and J ends were trimmed by 0 bases and 1 base, with 2 bases remaining between them. The germline gives CDR1 SGHKS, CDR2 YYEKEE (reference sequence). CDR3 length: 13 amino acids. The CDR3 DNA follows: TGTGCCAGCAGCTTGGTATCTGGAAACACCATATATTTT. Translating it yields CASSLVSGNTIYF.